The 31 T cell receptor beta chains presented below share a single source sample, sequenced in a study of cytomegalovirus exposure and HLA in healthy donors. The primer mix had 60 Vbeta and 13 Jbeta primers. TCRdb's table, derived via immunoSEQ multiplex PCR, lists solely in-frame clones and lacks some. The sample has tens of thousands of clones, and its top ten clones hold roughly an eighth. Sample: PBMCs. These receptors originate from a woman aged 55-69 years in good health and CMV-seropositive.

J is TRBJ1-4 and V is TRBV6-5; no clear D gene. CDR3 length: 12 amino acids. Germline assignment: CDR1 MNHEY and CDR2 SVGAGI. V lost 5 bases, J lost 7 bases, and 8 bases lay in between. CDR3 loop: CASSTRGEKLFF. For the CDR3, the DNA is TGTGCCAGCAGTACCCGCGGTGAAAAACTGTTTTTT.

The V call is TRBV7-9, the J call TRBJ2-5; 10 bases map to TRBD1. The CDR3 has 16 amino acids. With V trimmed by 5 bases and J by 1 base, 7 bases remained unmatched. CDR1 and CDR2 (germline): SEHNR, FQNEAQ (reference sequence). The DNA for the CDR3 is TGTGCCAGCAGCCCAGGGGACAGGGGTCTCCAAGAGACCCAGTACTTC. It codes for CASSPGDRGLQETQYF.

This rearrangement joins TRBV5-1 to TRBJ1-1; unclear D gene. Germline assignment: CDR1 SGHRS and CDR2 YFSETQ. Trimming took off 4 bases at V and 3 bases at J, with 16 bases between the two ends. The CDR3 length is 15 residues. The CDR3, as DNA: TGCGCCAGCAGCCCGGTCCGGGATGATGACACTGAAGCTTTCTTT. This translates into CASSPVRDDDTEAFF.

The chain is built from TRBV7-9 and TRBJ1-4; D gene uncertain. This CDR3 is built from 15 residues. V lost 1 base and J 0 bases, leaving 6 bases between the germline ends. Germline V gene data show CDR1 as SEHNR and CDR2 as FQNEAQ (reference sequence). Here the CDR3 DNA reads TGTGCCAGCAGCTTAGACAGAGCAACTAATGAAAAACTGTTTTTT. It is translated as CASSLDRATNEKLFF. Complete variable domain (other parts from reference TRBV7-9 and TRBJ1-4): DTGVSQNPRHKITKRGQNVTFRCDPISEHNRLYWYRQTLGQGPEFLTYFQNEAQLEKSRLLSDRFSAERPKGSFSTLEIQRTEQGDSAMYLCASSLDRATNEKLFFGSGTQLSVL.

V and J are TRBV7-2 and TRBJ2-7; possibly TRBD1 for D (7 bases). Between the trimmed V and J ends, which lost 5 bases and 5 bases, there was a span of 13 bases. Germline V gene data show CDR1 as SGHTA and CDR2 as FQGNSA. CDR3 length: 13 amino acids. The CDR3 region has the DNA TGTGCCAGCAGCGCGGGACAGCCTAACGAGCAGTACTTC. Its translation: CASSAGQPNEQYF.

The chain combines TRBV29-1 with TRBJ2-2; unclear D gene. This CDR3 has 13 residues. Germline V gene data show CDR1 as SQVTM and CDR2 as ANQGSEA. The V gene lost 5 bases and the J gene lost 0 bases, with 7 bases spanning the gap. The CDR3 nucleotides are TGCAGCGTTCTCCTCCCGAACACCGGGGAGCTGTTTTTT. Protein sequence: CSVLLPNTGELFF.

The genes are TRBV29-1 and TRBJ2-7, with TRBD1 matching 7 bases. J was trimmed by 8 bases and V by 7 bases; bases with no gene match: 5. Germline V gene lookup returns CDR1 SQVTM and CDR2 ANQGSEA. The CDR3 is 10 amino acids. CDR3 DNA: TGCAGCGCAGAACAGGGGCAGCAGTACTTC. Amino acid sequence: CSAEQGQQYF.

The J gene is TRBJ1-2, the V gene TRBV10-3; 9 nucleotides line up with TRBD1. CDR3 length equals 16 residues. The V and J ends lost 6 bases and 2 bases, in that order; junction bases with no gene match: 10. The V gene's germline CDR1 is ENHRY and CDR2 SYGVKD. CDR3 nucleotide sequence: TGTGCCATCAGGGCGAAAAGACAGGGGGAGAACTATGGCTACACCTTC. It encodes CAIRAKRQGENYGYTF.

This chain joins TRBV5-1 and TRBJ2-7; TRBD1 matches at 7 bases. Germline values: CDR1 SGHRS, CDR2 YFSETQ. The CDR3 runs 14 residues. The V gene end was trimmed by 1 base and the J gene end by 5 bases; junction bases not matched to a gene: 6. The DNA of the CDR3 is TGCGCCAGCAGCTTGCAACAGGGGTTCGACGAGCAGTACTTC. Encoded protein: CASSLQQGFDEQYF.

This chain uses TRBV9 with TRBJ1-1; D gene unclear. The CDR3 is 14 residues long. Germline assignment: CDR1 SGDLS and CDR2 YYNGEE. V lost 0 bases and J 5 bases, leaving 11 bases between the germline ends. CDR3 sequence reads: CASSVGGYGTEAFF. The CDR3 DNA reads as TGTGCCAGCAGCGTAGGCGGCTACGGAACTGAAGCTTTCTTT.

The chain links TRBV6-1 to TRBJ2-2, with 10 bases aligning to TRBD2. Germline V gene lookup returns CDR1 MNHNS and CDR2 SASEGT. This CDR3 is built from 17 residues. Trimming cost V 4 bases and J 0 bases; bases outside gene matches: 5. The chain's CDR3 is CASSALAGATNTGELFF. The CDR3 DNA follows: TGTGCCAGCAGTGCCCTAGCGGGGGCCACGAACACCGGGGAGCTGTTTTTT.

This chain links TRBV5-8 with TRBJ1-2, with 10 bases matching TRBD1. CDR3 size: 14 residues. Germline-derived CDR1 and CDR2 are SGHTS and YDEGEE. The J segment lost 8 bases and the V segment lost 0 bases, leaving 4 bases of the junction unmatched. CDR3 nucleotide sequence: TGTGCCAGCAGCTTGGGACAGGGGGCTGGAGGCTACACCTTC. It specifies CASSLGQGAGGYTF.

The genes are TRBV6-6 and TRBJ2-3; 10 positions match TRBD2. The V and J ends lost 5 bases and 3 bases, in that order; junction bases with no gene match: 8. Germline loops: CDR1 MNHNY, CDR2 SVGAGI (reference sequence). CDR3 length: 16 amino acids. The CDR3 loop is CASSRGTSEKTDTQYF. The DNA of the CDR3 is TGTGCCAGCAGTCGCGGGACTAGCGAAAAAACAGATACGCAGTATTTT.

The V gene is TRBV5-6, the J gene TRBJ2-3; 8 bases agree with TRBD1. J gave up 2 bases and V 4 bases, and 12 bases lay outside the gene matches. There are 17 residues in the CDR3. Germline V gene sequence: CDR1 SGHDT, CDR2 YYEEEE. In nucleotides, the CDR3 is TGTGCCAGCAGCCAGATGACAGGGGCCAATTCCACAGATACGCAGTATTTT. Its translation is CASSQMTGANSTDTQYF.

The V gene is TRBV19, the J gene TRBJ1-2; D may be TRBD1 (6 bases). V lost 6 bases and J 2 bases, leaving 10 bases between the germline ends. The CDR3 has 13 residues. CDR1 is LNHDA and CDR2 is SQIVND in the germline V gene (reference sequence). Here the CDR3 reads CASSRDTNYGYTF. Here the CDR3 DNA reads TGTGCCAGTAGCCGGGACACGAACTATGGCTACACCTTC.

This chain's CDR3 is CASLLGGTMNTEAFF. CDR3 DNA: TGTGCCAGCCTGCTGGGGGGGACAATGAACACTGAAGCTTTCTTT. The genes are TRBV7-9 and TRBJ1-1, with D perhaps TRBD1 (6 bases). V was clipped by 8 bases and J by 0 bases, with 16 bases between them. The CDR3 runs 15 residues. Looked up from germline, CDR1 is SEHNR and CDR2 is FQNEAQ (reference sequence).

The chain couples TRBV19 to TRBJ1-2, with 8 nucleotides matching TRBD1. The CDR3 runs 16 residues. Germline assignment: CDR1 LNHDA and CDR2 SQIVND (reference sequence). V lost 4 bases, J lost 8 bases, and 15 bases stayed unmatched. The DNA of the CDR3 is TGTGCCAGTAGTAAAACCGGACAGGGCAGTTCCGGGGGCTACACCTTC. This encodes CASSKTGQGSSGGYTF. Full variable domain (missing parts from reference TRBV19 and TRBJ1-2): DGGITQSPKYLFRKEGQNVTLSCEQNLNHDAMYWYRQDPGQGLRLIYYSQIVNDFQKGDIAEGYSVSREKKESFPLTVTSAQKNPTAFYLCASSKTGQGSSGGYTFGSGTRLTVV.

V is TRBV19 and J is TRBJ1-4; 10 bases are shared with TRBD1. Germline CDR1 reads LNHDA; CDR2 reads SQIVND (reference sequence). V was pared by 10 bases and J by 3 bases, with 5 bases of the junction left unmatched. The CDR3 is 14 residues long. As DNA, the CDR3 is TGTGCCACCGCCGGACAGGGGGCTAATGAAAAACTGTTTTTT. This sequence encodes CATAGQGANEKLFF.

The chain recombines TRBV19 with TRBJ1-5; D is perhaps TRBD1 (6 bases). CDR1 and CDR2 (germline): LNHDA, SQIVND (reference sequence). CDR3 length: 17 amino acids. Trimming shortened V by 11 bases and J by 4 bases, and 27 bases separated the two germline ends. Here the CDR3 reads CASGRDTLFLRNQPQHF. The CDR3 bases are TGTGCCTCCGGTAGGGACACACTCTTTCTGAGGAATCAGCCCCAGCATTTT.

This chain uses TRBV5-1 with TRBJ2-1; D remains ambiguous. The germline V gene has CDR1 SGHRS and CDR2 YFSETQ. The V end lost 0 bases, the J end lost 4 bases, and 8 bases lay between the germline ends. This CDR3 region has 14 residues. The CDR3 here is CASSLATFYNEQFF. CDR3 nucleotide sequence: TGCGCCAGCAGCTTGGCCACTTTTTACAATGAGCAGTTCTTC. Filled out from reference TRBV5-1 and TRBJ2-1, the complete variable domain reads KAGVTQTPRYLIKTRGQQVTLSCSPISGHRSVSWYQQTPGQGLQFLFEYFSETQRNKGNFPGRFSGRQFSNSRSEMNVSTLELGDSALYLCASSLATFYNEQFFGPGTRLTVL.

CDR3 nucleotides: TGTGCCAGCAGTGAATGGGGGACAGGAACCTACGAGCAGTACTTC. It specifies CASSEWGTGTYEQYF. V and J are TRBV6-1 and TRBJ2-7, with 8 bases aligning to TRBD1. From germline, CDR1 is MNHNS and CDR2 SASEGT. With V trimmed by 2 bases and J by 2 bases, 5 bases remained unmatched. The CDR3 is 15 residues long.

CDR3 bases: TGCGCCAGCAGGACAGATGGTATGGACTATGGCTACACCTTC. This gives the protein CASRTDGMDYGYTF. The genes are TRBV5-1 and TRBJ1-2, with D possibly TRBD1 on 5 matching bases. In germline, CDR1 is SGHRS, CDR2 YFSETQ. This CDR3 contains 14 residues. Between the trimmed V and J ends, which lost 5 bases and 3 bases, there was a span of 14 bases. The entire variable domain, with the rest obtained from reference TRBV5-1 and TRBJ1-2, is as follows: KAGVTQTPRYLIKTRGQQVTLSCSPISGHRSVSWYQQTPGQGLQFLFEYFSETQRNKGNFPGRFSGRQFSNSRSEMNVSTLELGDSALYLCASRTDGMDYGYTFGSGTRLTVV.

The gene calls are TRBV15 and TRBJ1-3; 7 nucleotides line up with TRBD1. V trimming: 1 base; J trimming: 3 bases; junction bases outside the gene matches: 3. This CDR3 has 15 amino acids. Germline values: CDR1 LNHNV, CDR2 YYDKDF (reference sequence). CDR3 DNA: TGTGCCACCAGCAGAGTCAGGGGGAGTGGAAACACCATATATTTT. Translated, it gives CATSRVRGSGNTIYF.

The J gene is TRBJ1-5, the V gene TRBV5-1; D call uncertain. The germline V and J ends were trimmed by 0 bases and 4 bases, with 5 bases remaining between them. Germline CDR1 is SGHRS and CDR2 is YFSETQ. This CDR3 is 13 amino acids long. Here the CDR3 DNA reads TGCGCCAGCAGCTTGGACGGGAATCAGCCCCAGCATTTT. Its protein is CASSLDGNQPQHF.

The chain links TRBV5-4 to TRBJ2-1, with a possible D match to TRBD2 (6 bases). This CDR3 has 15 residues. The V end was cut by 0 bases, the J end by 3 bases, with 10 bases between. Germline V gene lookup returns CDR1 SGHNT and CDR2 YYREEE (reference sequence). CDR3 residues: CASSLVAAGYNEQFF. The CDR3 DNA reads as TGTGCCAGCAGCTTGGTAGCGGCTGGCTACAATGAGCAGTTCTTC.

V usage is TRBV6-5 and J usage is TRBJ2-7, with a possible D match to TRBD2 (5 bases). This CDR3 contains 15 residues. Trimming took 6 bases from V and 6 from J, leaving 21 bases between them. In germline, CDR1 is MNHEY, CDR2 SVGAGI. This CDR3 reads CASRKGYGPRGEQYF. The CDR3 nucleotides are TGTGCCAGCAGAAAAGGCTATGGCCCACGGGGCGAGCAGTACTTC.

The chain has TRBV11-3 and TRBJ2-3; D is unclear. The CDR3 loop spans 13 amino acids. Trimming cost V 4 bases and J 6 bases, with 11 bases left between them. Germline V gene sequence: CDR1 SGHNT, CDR2 YENEEA. The CDR3, as DNA: TGTGCCAGCAGCTCCGGCCCGGAGGATACGCAGTATTTT. Translating it yields CASSSGPEDTQYF.

This rearrangement joins TRBV5-6 to TRBJ2-7; no firm D call. Germline CDR1 is SGHDT and CDR2 is YYEEEE. V was cut by 0 bases and J by 0 bases, with 16 bases left in between. The CDR3 covers 17 residues. The CDR3 loop is CASSLALTAPRSYEQYF. The CDR3 DNA reads TGTGCCAGCAGCTTGGCCTTAACAGCACCCCGCTCCTACGAGCAGTACTTC.

This sequence joins TRBV7-9 and TRBJ1-2; 8 bases agree with TRBD1. V dropped 5 bases and J dropped 1; count of bases not matched to a gene: 9. Germline-derived CDR1 and CDR2 are SEHNR and FQNEAQ (reference sequence). This CDR3 has 16 amino acids. CDR3 bases: TGTGCCAGCAGCCCGCCCGGACAGGGATTTAACTATGGCTACACCTTC. It specifies CASSPPGQGFNYGYTF.

The chain couples TRBV27 to TRBJ1-1; D may be TRBD1 (5 bases). The CDR3 has 13 residues. Looked up from germline, CDR1 is MNHEY and CDR2 is SMNVEV (reference sequence). Trimming removed 0 bases at V and 4 bases at J, with 6 bases between. CDR3 nucleotides: TGTGCCAGCAGTTTATCGGGGCTCACTGAAGCTTTCTTT. Translation: CASSLSGLTEAFF.

The chain carries TRBV15 and TRBJ2-1; TRBD1 aligns across 8 bases. This CDR3 has 15 amino acids. Germline V CDR1 and CDR2: LNHNV, YYDKDF (reference sequence). V lost 5 bases and J lost 6; bases outside the gene matches: 9. CDR3 sequence reads: CATSLLTGEGNEQFF. The CDR3 DNA reads TGTGCCACCAGCCTCTTGACAGGGGAAGGCAATGAGCAGTTCTTC.